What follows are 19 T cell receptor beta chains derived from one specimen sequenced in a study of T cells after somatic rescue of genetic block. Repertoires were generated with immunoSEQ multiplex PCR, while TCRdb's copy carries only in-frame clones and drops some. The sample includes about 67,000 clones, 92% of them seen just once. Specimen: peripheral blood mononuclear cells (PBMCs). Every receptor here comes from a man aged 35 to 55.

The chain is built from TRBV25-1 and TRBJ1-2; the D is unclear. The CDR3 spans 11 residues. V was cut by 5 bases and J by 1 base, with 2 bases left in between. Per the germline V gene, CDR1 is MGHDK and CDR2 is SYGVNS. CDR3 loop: CASSRNYGYTF. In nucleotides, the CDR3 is TGTGCCAGCAGTCGTAACTATGGCTACACCTTC.

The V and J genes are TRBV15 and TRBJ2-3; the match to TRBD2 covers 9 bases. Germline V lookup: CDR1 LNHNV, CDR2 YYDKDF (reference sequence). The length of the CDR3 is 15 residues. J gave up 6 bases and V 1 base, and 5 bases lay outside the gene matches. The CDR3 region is CATSRVAGAHDTQYF. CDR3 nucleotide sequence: TGTGCCACCAGCAGAGTAGCGGGGGCACACGATACGCAGTATTTT.

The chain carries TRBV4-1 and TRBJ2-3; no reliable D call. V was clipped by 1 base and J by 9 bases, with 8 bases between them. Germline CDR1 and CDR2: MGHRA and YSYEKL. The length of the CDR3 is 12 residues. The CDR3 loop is CASSQAQGTQYF. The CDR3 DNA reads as TGCGCCAGCAGCCAAGCCCAAGGGACGCAGTATTTT.

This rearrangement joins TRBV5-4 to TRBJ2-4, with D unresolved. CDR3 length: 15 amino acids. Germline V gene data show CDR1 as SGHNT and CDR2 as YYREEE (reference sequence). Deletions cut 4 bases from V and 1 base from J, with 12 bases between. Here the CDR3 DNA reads TGTGCCAGCAGCCCCGGTGGGTCTGCCAAAAACATTCAGTACTTC. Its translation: CASSPGGSAKNIQYF.

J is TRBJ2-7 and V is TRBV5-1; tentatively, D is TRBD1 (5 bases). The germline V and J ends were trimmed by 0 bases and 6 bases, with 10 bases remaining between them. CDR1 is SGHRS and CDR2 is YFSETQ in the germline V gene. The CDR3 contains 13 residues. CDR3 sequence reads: CASSLDRRTEQYF. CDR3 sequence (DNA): TGCGCCAGCAGCTTGGACAGGCGAACCGAGCAGTACTTC.

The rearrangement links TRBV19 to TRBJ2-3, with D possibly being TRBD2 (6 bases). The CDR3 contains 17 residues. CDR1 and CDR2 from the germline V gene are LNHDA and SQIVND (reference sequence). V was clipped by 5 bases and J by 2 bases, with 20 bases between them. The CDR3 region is CASSQSPGEGATDTQYF. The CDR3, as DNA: TGTGCCAGTAGTCAGTCCCCGGGGGAAGGGGCCACAGATACGCAGTATTTT. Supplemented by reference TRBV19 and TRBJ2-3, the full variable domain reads DGGITQSPKYLFRKEGQNVTLSCEQNLNHDAMYWYRQDPGQGLRLIYYSQIVNDFQKGDIAEGYSVSREKKESFPLTVTSAQKNPTAFYLCASSQSPGEGATDTQYFGPGTRLTVL.

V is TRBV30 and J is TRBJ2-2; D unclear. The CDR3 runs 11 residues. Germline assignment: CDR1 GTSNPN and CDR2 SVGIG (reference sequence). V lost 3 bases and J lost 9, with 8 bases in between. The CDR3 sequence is CAWSPNRELFF. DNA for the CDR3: TGTGCCTGGAGCCCTAATCGGGAGCTGTTTTTT. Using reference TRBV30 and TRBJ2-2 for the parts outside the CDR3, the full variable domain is SQTIHQWPATLVQPVGSPLSLECTVEGTSNPNLYWYRQAAGRGLQLLFYSVGIGQISSEVPQNLSASRPQDRQFILSSKKLLLSDSGFYLCAWSPNRELFFGEGSRLTVL.

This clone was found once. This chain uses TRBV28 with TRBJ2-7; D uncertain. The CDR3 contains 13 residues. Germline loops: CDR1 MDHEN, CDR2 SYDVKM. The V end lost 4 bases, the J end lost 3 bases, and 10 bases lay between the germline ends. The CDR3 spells CASSSGGNYEQYF. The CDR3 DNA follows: TGTGCCAGCAGTTCGGGCGGCAACTACGAGCAGTACTTC.

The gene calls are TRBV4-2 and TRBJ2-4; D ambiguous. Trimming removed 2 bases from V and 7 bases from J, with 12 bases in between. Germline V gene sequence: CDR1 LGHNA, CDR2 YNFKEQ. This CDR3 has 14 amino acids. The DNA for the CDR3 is TGTGCCAGCAGCCAATCCCTCTACGGGAACATTCAGTACTTC. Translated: CASSQSLYGNIQYF.

The CDR3 sequence is CASSGLAGEQFF. The CDR3 DNA sequence: TGTGCCAGCAGTGGACTAGCGGGGGAGCAGTTCTTC. The V gene is TRBV6-1, the J gene TRBJ2-1; 11 nucleotides line up with TRBD2. Germline CDR1 reads MNHNS; CDR2 reads SASEGT. With V trimmed by 4 bases and J by 10 bases, 0 bases remained unmatched. This CDR3 spans 12 amino acids.

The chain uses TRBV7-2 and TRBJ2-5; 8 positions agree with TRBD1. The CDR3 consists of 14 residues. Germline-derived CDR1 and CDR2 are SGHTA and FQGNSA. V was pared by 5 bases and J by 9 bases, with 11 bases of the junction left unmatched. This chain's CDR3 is CASSLGQAPLPQYF. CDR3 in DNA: TGTGCCAGCAGCCTGGGACAGGCCCCGCTCCCCCAGTACTTC.

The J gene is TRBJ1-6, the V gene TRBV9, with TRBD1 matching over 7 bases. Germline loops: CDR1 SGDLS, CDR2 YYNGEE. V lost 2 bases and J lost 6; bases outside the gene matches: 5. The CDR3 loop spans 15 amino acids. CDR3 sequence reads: CASSVTGAGNSPLHF. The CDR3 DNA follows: TGTGCCAGCAGCGTTACAGGGGCGGGTAATTCACCCCTCCACTTT.

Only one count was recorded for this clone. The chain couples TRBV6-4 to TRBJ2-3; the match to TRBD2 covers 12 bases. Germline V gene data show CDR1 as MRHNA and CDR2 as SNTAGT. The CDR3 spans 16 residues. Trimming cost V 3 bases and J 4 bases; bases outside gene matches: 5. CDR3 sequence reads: CASSESSGGAADTQYF. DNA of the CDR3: TGTGCCAGCAGTGAATCTAGCGGGGGGGCGGCAGATACGCAGTATTTT.

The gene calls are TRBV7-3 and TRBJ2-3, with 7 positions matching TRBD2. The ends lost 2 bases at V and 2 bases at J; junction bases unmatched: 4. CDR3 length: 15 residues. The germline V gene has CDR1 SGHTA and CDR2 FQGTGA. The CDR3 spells CASSLGLAVTDTQYF. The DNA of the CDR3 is TGTGCCAGCAGCTTAGGGCTAGCGGTCACAGATACGCAGTATTTT.

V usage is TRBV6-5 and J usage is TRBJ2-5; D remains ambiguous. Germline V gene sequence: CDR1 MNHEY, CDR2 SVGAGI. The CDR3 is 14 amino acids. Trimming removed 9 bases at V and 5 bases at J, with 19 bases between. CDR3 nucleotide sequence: TGTGCCAGTGCAAGGGATGGCGTTGGGGAGACCCAGTACTTC. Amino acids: CASARDGVGETQYF.

CDR3 coding DNA: TGTGCCAGCAGCTTACCCCTAAGACTAGCGGGAGGGCGGAATGAGCAGTTCTTC. Its protein product is CASSLPLRLAGGRNEQFF. The chain links TRBV7-9 to TRBJ2-1; the match to TRBD2 covers 14 bases. CDR1 is SEHNR and CDR2 is FQNEAQ in the germline V gene (reference sequence). The V and J ends lost 2 bases and 7 bases, in that order; junction bases with no gene match: 10. The CDR3 sequence is 18 residues long.

The DNA for the CDR3 is TGTGCCAGCAGTTTAGATCACTCTGGAAACACCATATATTTT. Encoded protein: CASSLDHSGNTIYF. The chain carries TRBV6-5 and TRBJ1-3, with D hard to call. The ends were cut back, 4 bases at V and 0 bases at J, with 7 bases in the middle. Germline values: CDR1 MNHEY, CDR2 SVGAGI. This CDR3 spans 14 amino acids.

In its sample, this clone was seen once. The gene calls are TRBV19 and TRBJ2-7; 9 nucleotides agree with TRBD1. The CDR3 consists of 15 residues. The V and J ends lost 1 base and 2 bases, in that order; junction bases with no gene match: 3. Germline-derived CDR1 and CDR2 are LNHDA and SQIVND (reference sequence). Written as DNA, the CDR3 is TGTGCCAGTAGTATAGCCGGGACAGGGACCTACGAGCAGTACTTC. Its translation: CASSIAGTGTYEQYF.

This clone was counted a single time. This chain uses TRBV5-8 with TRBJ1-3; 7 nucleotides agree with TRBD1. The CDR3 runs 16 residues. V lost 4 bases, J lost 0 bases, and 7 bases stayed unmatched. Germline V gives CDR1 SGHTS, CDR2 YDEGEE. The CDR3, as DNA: TGTGCCAGCAGCCATGTCGGGACAGACTCTGGAAACACCATATATTTT. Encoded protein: CASSHVGTDSGNTIYF.